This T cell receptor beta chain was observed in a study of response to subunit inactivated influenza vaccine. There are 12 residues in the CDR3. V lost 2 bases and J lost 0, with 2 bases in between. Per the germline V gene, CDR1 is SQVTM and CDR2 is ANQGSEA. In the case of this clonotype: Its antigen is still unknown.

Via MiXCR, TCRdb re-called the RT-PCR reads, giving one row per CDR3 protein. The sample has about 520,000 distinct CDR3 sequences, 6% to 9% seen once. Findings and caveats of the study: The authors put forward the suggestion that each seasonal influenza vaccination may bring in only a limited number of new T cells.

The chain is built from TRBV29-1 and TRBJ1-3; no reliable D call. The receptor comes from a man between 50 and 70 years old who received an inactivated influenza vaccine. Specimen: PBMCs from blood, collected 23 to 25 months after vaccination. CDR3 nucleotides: TGCAGCGTTGAAATCTCTGGAAACACCATATATTTT. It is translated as CSVEISGNTIYF.